These T cell receptor beta chains were read from a single sample in a study of identical twins. TCRdb itself ran the 5' RACE reads through MiXCR, one entry per CDR3 protein. The repertoire holds 250,000 to 300,000 distinct CDR3 sequences, approximately 8.3% seen once, with less than 4% in the top ten. The sample was also reused in another study, on yellow fever vaccine responses in identical twins.

The material sequenced was CD8+ T cells sorted from blood. The receptors shown here come from a woman younger than 35 in good health. Each CDR3 is given with its conserved first and last residue. Each record gives: D gene, J gene, clone size, V gene, CDR3 protein, CDR3 DNA. The D gene is left open where the match is weak. Expanded clones get a size class; other rows say once, few or many, or leave the size out.

. TRBJ2-7 few TRBV29-1 CSVLRSYEQYF TGCAGCGTTTTAAGGTCCTACGAGCAGTACTTC
. TRBJ2-3 . TRBV5-5 CASSLDRSGAGDTQYF TGTGCCAGCAGCTTGGACCGATCCGGGGCCGGGGATACGCAGTATTTT
TRBD2 TRBJ2-5 many TRBV5-1 CASSLVISGGGEETQYF TGCGCCAGCAGCTTGGTTATCTCCGGGGGGGGAGAAGAGACCCAGTACTTC
TRBD1 TRBJ2-7 many TRBV20-1 CSASGTGDVYEQYF TGCAGTGCTAGCGGGACAGGGGACGTTTACGAGCAGTACTTC
. TRBJ2-3 . TRBV27 CASSSTTDLTDTQYF TGTGCCAGCAGTTCGACCACGGACCTCACAGATACGCAGTATTTT
. TRBJ2-1 many TRBV4-1 CASSQAEGIVYNEQFF TGCGCCAGCAGCCAAGCGGAGGGTATAGTTTACAATGAGCAGTTCTTC
. TRBJ2-3 few TRBV3-1 CASSQDWGGTDTQYF TGTGCCAGCAGCCAAGATTGGGGTGGCACAGATACGCAGTATTTT
TRBD1 TRBJ2-1 few TRBV10-3 CAISDRGQDSYNEQFF TGTGCCATCAGTGACAGGGGACAGGACTCCTACAATGAGCAGTTCTTC
. TRBJ2-5 few TRBV5-1 CASSWDFQETQYF TGCGCCAGCAGCTGGGACTTCCAAGAGACCCAGTACTTC
TRBD1 TRBJ2-1 . TRBV4-3 CASSPGQAVDEQFF TGCGCCAGCAGCCCGGGACAGGCAGTGGATGAGCAGTTCTTC